This T cell receptor (beta chain) originates from a study of T cells after somatic rescue of genetic block. Here immunoSEQ multiplex PCR was the method, and the copy in TCRdb shows in-frame clones only, minus some. The sample shows about 9,100 clones, 74% of them seen only once. The CDR3 sequence is 17 residues long. CDR1 and CDR2 (germline): LNHNV, YYDKDF (reference sequence). V dropped 0 bases and J dropped 2; count of bases not matched to a gene: 7. V usage is TRBV15 and J usage is TRBJ2-5, with 9 positions matching TRBD1. The clonotype originates from a boy aged 10-17 years. The sequenced material came from peripheral blood mononuclear cells (PBMCs). The CDR3 coding sequence is TGTGCCACCAGCAGAGAGGGGACAGGGACCTTTCAAGAGACCCAGTACTTC. Its protein is CATSREGTGTFQETQYF.